The entry below gives a single T cell receptor beta chain sequence along with its context. Its specificity is not known. The sample is drawn from a study of T cell responses to AZD1222 COVID-19 vaccine. On the study more broadly: Second-dose groups at about 4 or about 12 weeks were pooled. Study-wide results and limits: White British ancestry dominated among donors, who included more females, and clonal diversity was possibly underestimated.

The CDR3 runs 13 residues. In germline, CDR1 is SGHRS, CDR2 YFSETQ. Trimming left V 2 bases short and J 4 bases short, with 9 bases between. The method was immunoSEQ multiplex PCR; TCRdb's version includes in-frame clones alone and lacks a portion of them. The data show some 120,000 clones, about 92% seen once. The source material was peripheral blood, sampled on day 0 of AZD1222 vaccination. This TCR came from an adult in good health. The chain couples TRBV5-1 to TRBJ1-2, with D tentatively TRBD1 (6 bases). CDR3 region: CASSLTGPYGYTF. CDR3 nucleotides: TGCGCCAGCAGCTTAACAGGGCCCTATGGCTACACCTTC.